This T cell receptor (beta chain) was observed in a study of OX40 agonist ivuxolimab in advanced cancers. In the study overall: Patients treated during dose escalation were battling hepatocellular carcinoma, melanoma, renal cell or head and neck cancer.

The ends were cut back, 6 bases at V and 0 bases at J, with 12 bases in the middle. This CDR3 comprises 15 residues. The germline gives CDR1 SNHLY, CDR2 FYNNEI. Generated by immunoSEQ multiplex PCR, the TCRdb table keeps only in-frame clones and is missing some. The sample includes around 43,000 clones, around 90% of them seen just once. The receptor's source is an adult with an advanced solid tumor such as melanoma, head and neck, liver or kidney cancer. The J gene is TRBJ2-4, the V gene TRBV2; D not certain. Sequenced material: CD4+ or CD8+ T cells sorted from blood, taken in a trial of the OX40 agonist ivuxolimab. For the CDR3, the DNA is TGTGCCAGCAGGGGCGGAACGTTAGCCAAAAACATTCAGTACTTC. Its protein is CASRGGTLAKNIQYF.